The TCR beta chain described here comes from a study of blood T cell repertoires in COVID-19. At the level of the study: The United States, Italy and Spain were the sources of the acute and convalescent COVID-19 samples.

In the original processing: It was from reference gene primer amplification that nucleated cell counts were estimated. Repertoires were generated with immunoSEQ multiplex PCR, while TCRdb's copy carries only in-frame clones and drops some. That table gives V, J and clone size, and the DNA gave D and trimming. The table records around 270,000 clones, around 89% of them present only once. The sequenced sample was peripheral blood. This clonotype originated in a man aged 30 to 39 with acute or convalescent COVID-19.

CDR3 coding DNA: TGTGCCAGCATTAGGGTAGGGGAGCCCCAGCATTTT. Translating it yields CASIRVGEPQHF. V is TRBV28 and J is TRBJ1-5, with D possibly matching TRBD1 (5 bases). V lost 7 bases and J 8 bases, leaving 12 bases between the germline ends. CDR1 and CDR2 from the germline V gene are MDHEN and SYDVKM. CDR3 size: 12 residues. The entire variable domain, with the rest obtained from reference TRBV28 and TRBJ1-5, is as follows: DVKVTQSSRYLVKRTGEKVFLECVQDMDHENMFWYRQDPGLGLRLIYFSYDVKMKEKGDIPEGYSVSREKKERFSLILESASTNQTSMYLCASIRVGEPQHFGDGTRLSIL.